The rows below give T cell receptor beta chains drawn from one sample of a study of esophageal squamous cell carcinoma under preoperative chemotherapy. TCRdb reprocessed the PCR reads with MiXCR, giving one entry per CDR3 protein. Among about 30,000 distinct CDR3 sequences listed, roughly 52% were seen once. Collection of the sample occurred from a patient given preoperative chemotherapy. The receptors were sampled from a human donor with esophageal squamous cell carcinoma. The donor label of this sample is uncertain. Both conserved end residues are part of each CDR3. The D gene is left open where the match is weak. For some rows the clone size is stated as once, few or many, or as a class when expanded; others skip it.

>-|TRBD1|TRBV7-9|TRBJ2-3
CASSLPGTDNTGTQYF
TGTGCCAGCAGCTTACCCGGGACAGACAACACAGGTACGCAGTATTTT
>-|-|TRBV11-2|TRBJ2-1
CASSLAQGNEQFF
TGTGCCAGCAGCTTAGCACAGGGCAATGAGCAGTTCTTC
>once|TRBD1|TRBV19|TRBJ2-2
CASSIRDRVDTGELFF
TGTGCCAGTAGTATACGGGACAGGGTTGATACCGGGGAGCTGTTTTTT
>-|-|TRBV6-4|TRBJ2-3
CASSEVSGSTDTQYF
TGTGCCAGCAGTGAGGTTAGCGGTAGCACAGATACGCAGTATTTT
>-|-|TRBV19|TRBJ2-7
CAVGVGGSEQYF
TGTGCCGTAGGCGTGGGAGGTAGCGAGCAGTACTTC
>-|-|TRBV7-2|TRBJ2-3
CASSLTSWPGTDPDTQYF
TGTGCCAGCAGCTTAACGTCGTGGCCCGGGACTGACCCAGATACGCAGTATTTC
>-|TRBD1|TRBV19|TRBJ1-4
CASSIRGGAGNEKLFF
TGTGCCAGTAGTATTAGAGGGGGCGCCGGTAATGAAAAACTGTTTTTT
>-|-|TRBV11-3|TRBJ2-5
CASSLGGLGKETQYF
TGTGCCAGCAGTTTGGGGGGGCTTGGCAAAGAGACGCAGTATTTC
>-|TRBD2|TRBV7-9|TRBJ2-3
CASSPSGSNGTQYF
TGTGCCAGCAGCCCTAGCGGGAGCAACGGTACGCAGTATTTT
>-|TRBD1|TRBV11-2|TRBJ2-1
CASSPGQDTQFF
TGTGCCAGCAGCCCGGGACAGGATACGCAGTTCTTC